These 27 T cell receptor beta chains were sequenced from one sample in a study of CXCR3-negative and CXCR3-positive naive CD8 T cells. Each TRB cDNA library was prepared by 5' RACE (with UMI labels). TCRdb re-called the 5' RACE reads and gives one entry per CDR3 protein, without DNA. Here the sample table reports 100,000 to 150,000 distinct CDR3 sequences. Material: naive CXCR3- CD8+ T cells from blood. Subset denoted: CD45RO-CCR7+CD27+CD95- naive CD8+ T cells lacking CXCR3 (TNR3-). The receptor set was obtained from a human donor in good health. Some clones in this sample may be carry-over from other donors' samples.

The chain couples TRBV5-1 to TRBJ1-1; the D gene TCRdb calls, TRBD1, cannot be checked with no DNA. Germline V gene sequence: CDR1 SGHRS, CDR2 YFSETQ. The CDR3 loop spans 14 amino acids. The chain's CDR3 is CASSLTGANAEAFF.

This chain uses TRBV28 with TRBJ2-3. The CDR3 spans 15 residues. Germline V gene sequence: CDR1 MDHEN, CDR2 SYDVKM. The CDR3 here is CASSLWSGNTDTQYF.

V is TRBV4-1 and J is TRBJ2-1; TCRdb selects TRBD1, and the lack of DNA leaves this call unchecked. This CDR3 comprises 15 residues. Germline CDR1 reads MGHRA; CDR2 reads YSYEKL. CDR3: CASSQDPRGYNEQFF.

This chain's CDR3 is CSAPRQGPNYGYTF. V and J are TRBV29-1 and TRBJ1-2; TCRdb's D call, TRBD1, is unchecked because there is no DNA. This CDR3 has 14 residues. Germline loops: CDR1 SQVTM, CDR2 ANQGSEA. Drawing the rest from reference TRBV29-1 and TRBJ1-2, the complete variable domain is SAVISQKPSRDICQRGTSLTIQCQVDSQVTMMFWYRQQPGQSLTLIATANQGSEATYESGFVIDKFPISRPNLTFSTLTVSNMSPEDSSIYLCSAPRQGPNYGYTFGSGTRLTVV.

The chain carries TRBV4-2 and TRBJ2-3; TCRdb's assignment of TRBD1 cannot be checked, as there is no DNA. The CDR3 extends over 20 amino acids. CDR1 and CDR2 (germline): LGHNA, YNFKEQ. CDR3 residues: CASSPSKSTGEPMPLDTQYF.

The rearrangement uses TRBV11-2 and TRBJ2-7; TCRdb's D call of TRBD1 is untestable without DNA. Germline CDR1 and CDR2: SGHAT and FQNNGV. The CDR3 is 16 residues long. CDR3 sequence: CASSQPLDSFPYEQYF.

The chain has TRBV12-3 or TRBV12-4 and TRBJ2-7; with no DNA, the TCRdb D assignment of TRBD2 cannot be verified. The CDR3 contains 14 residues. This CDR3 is CASSLGGGYFEQYF.

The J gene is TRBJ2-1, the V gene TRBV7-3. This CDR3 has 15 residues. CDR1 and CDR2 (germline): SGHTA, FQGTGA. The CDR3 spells CASSRAGSSYNEQFF.

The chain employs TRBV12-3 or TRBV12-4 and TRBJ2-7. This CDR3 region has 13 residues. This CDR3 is CASQSGSSYEQYF.

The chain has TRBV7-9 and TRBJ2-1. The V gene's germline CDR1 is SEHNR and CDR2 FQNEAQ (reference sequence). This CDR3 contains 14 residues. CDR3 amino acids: CASSGFLSYNEQFF. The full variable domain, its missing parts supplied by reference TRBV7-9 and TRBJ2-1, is DTGVSQNPRHKITKRGQNVTFRCDPISEHNRLYWYRQTLGQGPEFLTYFQNEAQLEKSRLLSDRFSAERPKGSFSTLEIQRTEQGDSAMYLCASSGFLSYNEQFFGPGTRLTVL.

The CDR3 sequence is CASSGTGGTDTQYF. This chain connects TRBV6-6 to TRBJ2-3; absent DNA, TCRdb's TRBD1 call cannot be checked. The CDR3 is 14 amino acids. Germline CDR1 and CDR2: MNHNY and SVGAGI (reference sequence).

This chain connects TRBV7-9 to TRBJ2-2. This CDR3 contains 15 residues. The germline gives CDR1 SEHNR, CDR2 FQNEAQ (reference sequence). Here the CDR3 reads CASSLVTASTGELFF.

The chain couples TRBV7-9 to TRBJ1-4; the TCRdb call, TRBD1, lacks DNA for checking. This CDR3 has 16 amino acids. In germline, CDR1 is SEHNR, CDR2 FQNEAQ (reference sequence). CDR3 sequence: CASSLELDSLEEKLFF.

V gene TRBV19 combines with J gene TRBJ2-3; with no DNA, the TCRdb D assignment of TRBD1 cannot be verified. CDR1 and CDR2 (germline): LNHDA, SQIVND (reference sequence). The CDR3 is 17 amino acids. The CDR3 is CASSIFQGQVVTDTQYF. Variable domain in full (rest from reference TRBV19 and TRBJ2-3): DGGITQSPKYLFRKEGQNVTLSCEQNLNHDAMYWYRQDPGQGLRLIYYSQIVNDFQKGDIAEGYSVSREKKESFPLTVTSAQKNPTAFYLCASSIFQGQVVTDTQYFGPGTRLTVL.

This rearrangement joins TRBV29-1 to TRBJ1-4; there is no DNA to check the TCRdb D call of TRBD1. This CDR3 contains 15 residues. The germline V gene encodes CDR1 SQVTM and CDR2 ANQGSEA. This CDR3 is CSVPLDGGSNEKLFF.

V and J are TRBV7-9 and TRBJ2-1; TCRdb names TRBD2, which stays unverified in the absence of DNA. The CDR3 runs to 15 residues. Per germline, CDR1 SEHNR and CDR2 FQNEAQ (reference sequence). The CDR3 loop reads CASHVAGALYNEQFF.

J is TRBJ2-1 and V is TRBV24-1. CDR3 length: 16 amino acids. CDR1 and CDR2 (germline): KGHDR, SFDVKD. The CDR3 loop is CATSENPQLSHNEQFF.

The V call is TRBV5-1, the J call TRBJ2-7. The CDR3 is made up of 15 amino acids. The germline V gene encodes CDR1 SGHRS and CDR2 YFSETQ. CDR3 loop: CASSFLTRFSYEQYF.

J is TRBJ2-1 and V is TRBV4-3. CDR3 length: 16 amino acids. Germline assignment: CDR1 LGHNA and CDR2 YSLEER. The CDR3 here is CASSQDTYLSYNEQFF.

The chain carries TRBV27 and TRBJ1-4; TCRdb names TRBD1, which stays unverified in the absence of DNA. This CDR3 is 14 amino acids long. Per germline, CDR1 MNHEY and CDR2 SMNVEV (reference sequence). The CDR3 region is CASSPGAANEKLFF.

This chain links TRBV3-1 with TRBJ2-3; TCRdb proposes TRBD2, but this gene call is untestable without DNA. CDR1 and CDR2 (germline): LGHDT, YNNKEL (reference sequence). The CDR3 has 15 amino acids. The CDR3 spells CASSQGRLGADTQYF.

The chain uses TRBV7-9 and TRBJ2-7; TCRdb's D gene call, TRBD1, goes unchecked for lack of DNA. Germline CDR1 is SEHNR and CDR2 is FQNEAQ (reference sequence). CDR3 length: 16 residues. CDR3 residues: CASSLVVGTGSYEQYF.

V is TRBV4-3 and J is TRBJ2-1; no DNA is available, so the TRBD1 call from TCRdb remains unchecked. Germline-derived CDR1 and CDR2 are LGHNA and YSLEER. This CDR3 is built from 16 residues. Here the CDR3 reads CASSQTRDRAYNEQFF.

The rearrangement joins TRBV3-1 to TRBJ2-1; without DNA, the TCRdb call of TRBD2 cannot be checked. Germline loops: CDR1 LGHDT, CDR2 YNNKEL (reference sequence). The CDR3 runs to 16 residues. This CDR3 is CASSQEGLAGDYEQYF.

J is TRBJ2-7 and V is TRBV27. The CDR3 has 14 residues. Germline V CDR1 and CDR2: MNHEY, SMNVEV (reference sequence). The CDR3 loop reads CASSPFLTAYEQYF.

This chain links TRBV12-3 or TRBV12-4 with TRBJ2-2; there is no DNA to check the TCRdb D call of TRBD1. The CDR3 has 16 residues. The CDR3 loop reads CASSLNPGADTGELFF.

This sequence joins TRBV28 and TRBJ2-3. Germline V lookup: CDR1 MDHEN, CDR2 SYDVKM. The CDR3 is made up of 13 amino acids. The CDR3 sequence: CASSPQGEDTQYF.